A selection of T cell receptor beta chains follows, all from one sample in a study of T cell changes during pregnancy in multiple sclerosis. The repertoire was sequenced with immunoSEQ multiplex PCR; TCRdb's copy has only in-frame clones and lacks some. The sample shows 25,000 to 35,000 clones, roughly 89% of them seen only once. This specimen consisted of CD4+ T cells from peripheral blood mononuclear cells, obtained in the third trimester of pregnancy. The receptors were sampled from a female donor in good health, enrolled as a control in a pregnancy study. Both conserved end residues are trimmed from each CDR3. Fields, in order: clone size, V gene, J gene, CDR3 protein. Only some rows state a clone size, as once, few, many or a class for expanded clones.

.,TRBV4-1,TRBJ1-3,ASSQDTGWANSGNTIY
.,TRBV11-3,TRBJ1-3,ASSQADSGNTIY
.,TRBV9,TRBJ2-2,ASSVLSGASNTGELF
.,TRBV11-3,TRBJ1-3,ASSLEGHLSSGNTIY
.,TRBV10-1,TRBJ2-5,ASSEGTGGQETQY
few,TRBV18,TRBJ2-7,ASSSTGSEQY
.,TRBV25-1,TRBJ2-3,ASRESMSDTQY
.,TRBV5-1,TRBJ2-7,ASSRAPTGKTYEQY
.,TRBV5-4,TRBJ2-3,ASSWTSGTDTQY
.,TRBV7-9,TRBJ1-1,ASSLQGARAF
.,TRBV6-1,TRBJ1-2,ASRGAGYHGYT
.,TRBV7-2,TRBJ1-2,ASSLALNYGYT
.,TRBV10-1,TRBJ2-2,ATRTGNTGELF
few,TRBV7-2,TRBJ1-5,AAGTEAGQPQH
.,TRBV27,TRBJ1-4,ASRPGQVGKLF
.,TRBV11-3,TRBJ2-5,ASSWSHLGGETQY
.,TRBV30,TRBJ2-1,AWSNLVNEQF
.,TRBV5-4,TRBJ2-7,AWMLGQGSEQY
once,TRBV29-1,TRBJ2-7,SAKGSGTAIYEQY
once,TRBV9,TRBJ2-5,ASSPRGLANQETQY
once,TRBV7-9,TRBJ1-4,ASSSGGAGEKLF
.,TRBV7-6,TRBJ1-1,ASSFGQGNTEAF